The 8 T cell receptor beta chains presented below share a single source sample, sequenced in a study of T cell responses to AZD1222 COVID-19 vaccine. Using immunoSEQ multiplex PCR, the repertoire was profiled, and TCRdb retains in-frame clones only, with some absent. The sample lists 200,000 to 250,000 clones, around 94% occurring once. The source material was peripheral blood, sampled 28 days after the second dose of the MenACWY control vaccine. These receptors all stem from an adult who received the MenACWY meningococcal vaccine as a control.

This chain connects TRBV5-5 to TRBJ2-5; D remains unclear. The CDR3 length is 12 residues. Germline V CDR1 and CDR2: SGHKS, YYEKEE (reference sequence). V lost 0 bases and J 5 bases, leaving 5 bases between the germline ends. The chain's CDR3 is CASSLDAETQYF. The CDR3 coding sequence is TGTGCCAGCAGCTTGGATGCTGAGACCCAGTACTTC.

CDR3 protein: CASSSDRGTEKLFF. CDR3 nucleotide sequence: TGTGCCAGCAGCTCCGACAGGGGAACTGAAAAACTGTTTTTT. The chain joins TRBV9 to TRBJ1-4, with 8 bases matching TRBD1. V shed 4 bases and J 7 bases; nucleotides not matched to a gene: 6. The CDR3 is 14 amino acids. The germline V gene has CDR1 SGDLS and CDR2 YYNGEE.

This clone occurred once. V is TRBV5-1 and J is TRBJ2-1; no reliable D call. The length of the CDR3 is 14 residues. CDR1 and CDR2 (germline): SGHRS, YFSETQ. Trimming shortened V by 0 bases and J by 3 bases, and 7 bases separated the two germline ends. The DNA for the CDR3 is TGCGCCAGCAGCTTGGCTAGTGTCTACAATGAGCAGTTCTTC. Its protein is CASSLASVYNEQFF.

V gene TRBV6-5 combines with J gene TRBJ2-7; TRBD2 matches at 9 bases. CDR1 and CDR2 from the germline V gene are MNHEY and SVGAGI. V trimming: 3 bases; J trimming: 6 bases; junction bases outside the gene matches: 6. The length of the CDR3 is 14 residues. CDR3 DNA: TGTGCCAGCAGTTATATGGGGACTAGCCGCGAGCAGTACTTC. Translation gives CASSYMGTSREQYF.

Here the CDR3 DNA reads TGCAGCGTTGAGGGGCCCGGCTACACCTTC. Translation gives CSVEGPGYTF. This chain uses TRBV29-1 with TRBJ1-2, with a weak D call TRBD1 (5 bases). Trimming cost V 3 bases and J 8 bases, with 7 bases left between them. The CDR3 spans 10 residues. Germline CDR1 is SQVTM and CDR2 is ANQGSEA. Full variable domain (outside the CDR3, taken from reference TRBV29-1 and TRBJ1-2): SAVISQKPSRDICQRGTSLTIQCQVDSQVTMMFWYRQQPGQSLTLIATANQGSEATYESGFVIDKFPISRPNLTFSTLTVSNMSPEDSSIYLCSVEGPGYTFGSGTRLTVV.

The chain links TRBV3-1 (or the pseudogene TRBV3-2) to TRBJ2-5; TRBD2 matches at 11 bases. V dropped 3 bases and J dropped 2; count of bases not matched to a gene: 8. From germline, CDR1 is LGHDT and CDR2 YNNKEL (reference sequence). The CDR3 runs 17 residues. The CDR3 reads CASSHLAGGPAQETQYF. CDR3 bases: TGTGCCAGCAGCCACTTAGCGGGAGGGCCGGCACAAGAGACCCAGTACTTC.

The chain is built from TRBV12-3 or TRBV12-4 and TRBJ1-1, with a weak D call TRBD1 (6 bases). This CDR3 contains 13 residues. The V end lost 3 bases, the J end lost 5 bases, and 10 bases lay between the germline ends. The CDR3 loop reads CASSLYRATEAFF. CDR3 DNA sequence: TGTGCCAGCAGTTTGTACAGGGCAACTGAAGCTTTCTTT.

J is TRBJ1-3 and V is TRBV5-6; TRBD1 might be the D (5 bases). Trimming removed 2 bases from V and 2 bases from J, with 8 bases in between. Germline CDR1 is SGHDT and CDR2 is YYEEEE. This CDR3 is built from 14 residues. The CDR3 nucleotides read TGTGCCAGCAGCTTCACAGGCCCTGGAAACACCATATATTTT. It encodes CASSFTGPGNTIYF.